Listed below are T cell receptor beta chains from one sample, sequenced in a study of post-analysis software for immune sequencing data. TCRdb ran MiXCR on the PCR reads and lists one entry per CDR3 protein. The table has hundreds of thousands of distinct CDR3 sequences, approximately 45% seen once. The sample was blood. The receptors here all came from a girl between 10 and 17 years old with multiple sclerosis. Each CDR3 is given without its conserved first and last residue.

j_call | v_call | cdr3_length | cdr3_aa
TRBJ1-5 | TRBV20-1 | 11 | SAVSPQGQPQH
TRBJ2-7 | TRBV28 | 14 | ASKGLAGSDSYEQY
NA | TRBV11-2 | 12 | ASSFWTGAHEQY
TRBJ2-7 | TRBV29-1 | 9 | SVFVSYEQY
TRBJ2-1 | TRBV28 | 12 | ASNRGSTYNEQF
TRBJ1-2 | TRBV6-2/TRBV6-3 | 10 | ASSYGTYGYT
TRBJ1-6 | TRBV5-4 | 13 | ASSSGWTDDSPLH
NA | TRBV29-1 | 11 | SVGGREAYEQY
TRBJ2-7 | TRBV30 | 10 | AWSGASLEQY
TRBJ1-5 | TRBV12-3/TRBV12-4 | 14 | ASSVVGTGGFQPQH
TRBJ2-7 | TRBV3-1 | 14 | ASSQEGQGISYEQY
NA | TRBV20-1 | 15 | SARGGGGAGGRETQY
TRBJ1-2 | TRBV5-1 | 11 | ASSLDPGVGYT
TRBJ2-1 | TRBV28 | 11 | ASRLSPGREQF
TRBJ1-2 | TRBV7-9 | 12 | ASSAGGPLDGYT
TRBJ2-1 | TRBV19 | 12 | ASSILAGPNEQF
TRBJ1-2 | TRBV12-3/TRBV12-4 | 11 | ASSSPPFYGYT
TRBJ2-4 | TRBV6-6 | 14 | ASSYLLAGATDEQY
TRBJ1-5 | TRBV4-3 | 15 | ASSQGLTAGSNQPQH
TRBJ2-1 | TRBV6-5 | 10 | ACQSGLGEQF
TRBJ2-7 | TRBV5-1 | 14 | ASSLVAGGGYYEQY
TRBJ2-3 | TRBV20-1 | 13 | SILAGALLTDTQY
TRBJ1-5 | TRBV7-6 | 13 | ASSSGTDSNQPQH
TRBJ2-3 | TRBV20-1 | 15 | SAPKERVGHSTDTQY
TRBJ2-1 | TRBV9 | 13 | ASSVDGTTWDEQF